This T cell receptor beta chain was profiled in a study of CD8+ T cells in alopecia areata. Study context: Treated patients swallowed 5 to 10 mg of oral tofacitinib twice daily.

Treatment meaning: oral pan-JAK inhibitor, 5-10 mg twice daily. cDNA prepared by RNA extraction and subsequent reverse transcription served as the template for sequencing. Method: immunoSEQ multiplex PCR; TCRdb's copy keeps in-frame clones and lacks some. This repertoire shows some 150,000 clones, about 56% found once; its top ten account for 15% to 20%. Looked up from germline, CDR1 is MNHEY and CDR2 is SMNVEV (reference sequence). The CDR3 length is 14 residues. V lost 3 bases and J 6 bases, leaving 15 bases between the germline ends. The chain joins TRBV27 to TRBJ2-7, with D possibly matching TRBD2 (6 bases). The sequence derives from a human donor with alopecia areata. The sequences come from CD8+ T cells sorted from blood, collected at week 4, from a patient treated with tofacitinib. The CDR3 DNA sequence: TGTGCCAGCAGTTTGGGGGGACCCTCGGGCGAGCAGTACTTC. This codes for CASSLGGPSGEQYF.